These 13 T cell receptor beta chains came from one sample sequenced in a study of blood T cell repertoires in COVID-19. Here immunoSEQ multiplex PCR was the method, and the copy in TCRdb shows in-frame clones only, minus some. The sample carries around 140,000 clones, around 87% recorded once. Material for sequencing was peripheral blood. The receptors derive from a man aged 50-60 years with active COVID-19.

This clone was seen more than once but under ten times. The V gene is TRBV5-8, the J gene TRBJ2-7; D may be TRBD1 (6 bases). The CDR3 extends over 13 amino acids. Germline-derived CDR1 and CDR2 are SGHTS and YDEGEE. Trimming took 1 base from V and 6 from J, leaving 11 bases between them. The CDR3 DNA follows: TGTGCCAGCAGCTTGAAGGGGGTCGGCGAGCAGTACTTC. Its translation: CASSLKGVGEQYF.

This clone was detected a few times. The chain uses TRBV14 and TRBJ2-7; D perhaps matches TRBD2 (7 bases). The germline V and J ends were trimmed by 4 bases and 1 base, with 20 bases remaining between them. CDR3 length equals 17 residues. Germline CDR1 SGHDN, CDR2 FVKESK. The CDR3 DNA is TGTGCCAGCAGCCCGCTGGGCGGGGGCGCCATATCCTACGAGCAGTACTTC. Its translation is CASSPLGGGAISYEQYF.

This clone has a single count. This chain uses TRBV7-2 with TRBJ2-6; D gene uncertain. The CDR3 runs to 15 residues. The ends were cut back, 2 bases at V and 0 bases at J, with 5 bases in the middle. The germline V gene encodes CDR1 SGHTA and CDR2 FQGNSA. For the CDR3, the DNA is TGTGCCAGCAGCTTACGGAGCTCTGGGGCCAACGTCCTGACTTTC. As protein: CASSLRSSGANVLTF.

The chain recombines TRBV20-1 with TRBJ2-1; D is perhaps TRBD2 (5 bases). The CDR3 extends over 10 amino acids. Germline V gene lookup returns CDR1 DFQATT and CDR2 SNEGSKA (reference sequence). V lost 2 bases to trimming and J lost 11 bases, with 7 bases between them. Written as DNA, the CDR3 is TGCAGTGCTAGATGGGAGCAGCAGTTCTTC. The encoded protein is CSARWEQQFF.

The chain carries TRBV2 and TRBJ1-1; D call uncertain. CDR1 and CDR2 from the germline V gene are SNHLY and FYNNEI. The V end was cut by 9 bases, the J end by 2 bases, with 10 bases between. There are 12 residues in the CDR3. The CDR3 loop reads CASTVYNTEAFF. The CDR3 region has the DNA TGTGCCAGTACGGTATATAACACTGAAGCTTTCTTT.

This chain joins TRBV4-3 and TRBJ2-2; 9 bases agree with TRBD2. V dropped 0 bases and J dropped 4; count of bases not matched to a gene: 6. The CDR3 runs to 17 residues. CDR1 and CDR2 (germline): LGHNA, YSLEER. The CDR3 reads CASSQDTSGGSTGELFF. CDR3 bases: TGCGCCAGCAGCCAAGATACCAGCGGGGGGTCCACCGGGGAGCTGTTTTTT.

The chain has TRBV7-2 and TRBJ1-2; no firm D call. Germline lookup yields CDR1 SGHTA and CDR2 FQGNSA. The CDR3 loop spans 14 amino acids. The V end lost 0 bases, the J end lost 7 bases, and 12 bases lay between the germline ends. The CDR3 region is CASSLARNPGGYTF. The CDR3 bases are TGTGCCAGCAGCTTAGCGAGAAACCCTGGTGGCTACACCTTC.

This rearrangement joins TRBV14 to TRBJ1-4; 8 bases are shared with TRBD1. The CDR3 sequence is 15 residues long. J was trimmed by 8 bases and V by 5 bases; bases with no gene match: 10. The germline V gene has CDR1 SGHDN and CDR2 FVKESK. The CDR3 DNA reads TGTGCCAGCAGCACCCGACAGGGGTATTGGGAAAAACTGTTTTTT. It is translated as CASSTRQGYWEKLFF. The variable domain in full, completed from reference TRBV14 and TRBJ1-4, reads EAGVTQFPSHSVIEKGQTVTLRCDPISGHDNLYWYRRVMGKEIKFLLHFVKESKQDESGMPNNRFLAERTGGTYSTLKVQPAELEDSGVYFCASSTRQGYWEKLFFGSGTQLSVL.

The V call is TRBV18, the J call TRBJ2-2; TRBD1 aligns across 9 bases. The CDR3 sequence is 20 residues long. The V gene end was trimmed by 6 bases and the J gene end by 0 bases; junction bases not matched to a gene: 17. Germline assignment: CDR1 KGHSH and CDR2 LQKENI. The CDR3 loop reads CASSPDPLTGGRPNTGELFF. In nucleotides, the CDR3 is TGTGCCAGCTCGCCTGACCCCTTGACAGGGGGACGCCCGAACACCGGGGAGCTGTTTTTT.

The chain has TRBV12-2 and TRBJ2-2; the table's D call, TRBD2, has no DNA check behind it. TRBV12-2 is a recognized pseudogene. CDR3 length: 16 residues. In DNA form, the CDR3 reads TGTGCAAGTCGCTTACTAGCGGGGGGGGACACCGGGGAGCTGTTTTTT. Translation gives CASRLLAGGDTGELFF.

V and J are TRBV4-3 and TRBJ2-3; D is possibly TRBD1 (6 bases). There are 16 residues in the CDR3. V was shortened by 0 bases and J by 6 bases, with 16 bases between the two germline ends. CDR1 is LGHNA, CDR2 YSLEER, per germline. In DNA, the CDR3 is TGCGCCAGCAGCCAAGATCCCCCAGGGGCGGTGGATACGCAGTATTTT. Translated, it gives CASSQDPPGAVDTQYF.

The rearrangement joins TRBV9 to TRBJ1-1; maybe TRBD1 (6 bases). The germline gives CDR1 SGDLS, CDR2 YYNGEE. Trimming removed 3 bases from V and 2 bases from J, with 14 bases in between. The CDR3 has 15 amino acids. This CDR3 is CASSGRGNLNTEAFF. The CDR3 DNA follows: TGTGCCAGCAGCGGAAGGGGGAACTTAAACACTGAAGCTTTCTTT. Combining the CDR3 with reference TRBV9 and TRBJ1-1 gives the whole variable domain DSGVTQTPKHLITATGQRVTLRCSPRSGDLSVYWYQQSLDQGLQFLIQYYNGEERAKGNILERFSAQQFPDLHSELNLSSLELGDSALYFCASSGRGNLNTEAFFGQGTRLTVV.

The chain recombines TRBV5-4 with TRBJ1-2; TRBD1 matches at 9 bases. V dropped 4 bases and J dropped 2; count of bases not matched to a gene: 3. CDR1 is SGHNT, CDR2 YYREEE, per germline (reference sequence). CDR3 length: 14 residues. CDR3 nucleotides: TGTGCCAGCAGCCTCGGACAGGGGAACTATGGCTACACCTTC. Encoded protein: CASSLGQGNYGYTF.